The 16 T cell receptor beta chains below come from one sample, sequenced in a study of blood T cell repertoires in COVID-19. Profiling relied on immunoSEQ multiplex PCR, and the TCRdb table lists in-frame clones only, not all of them. The sample has approximately 83,000 clones; about 85% are singletons. Sample: peripheral blood. The receptors were sampled from a man between 45 and 60 years old with acute or convalescent COVID-19.

This clone was recorded a few times. The chain couples TRBV12-3 or TRBV12-4 to TRBJ1-1; no firm D call. This CDR3 is built from 12 residues. V was trimmed by 5 bases and J by 3 bases, leaving 7 bases between them. CDR3 DNA: TGTGCCAGCAGTATACGGGACACTGAAGCTTTCTTT. Its translation: CASSIRDTEAFF.

The genes are TRBV13 and TRBJ1-1; 7 nucleotides match TRBD1. The trim removed 0 bases at V and 4 bases at J, leaving 2 bases unmatched. The CDR3 contains 14 residues. Germline V gene sequence: CDR1 PRHDT, CDR2 FYEKMQ (reference sequence). CDR3 DNA: TGTGCCAGCAGCTTAGGTTCAGGGGGCACTGAAGCTTTCTTT. Residues: CASSLGSGGTEAFF. Combining the CDR3 with reference TRBV13 and TRBJ1-1 gives the whole variable domain AAGVIQSPRHLIKEKRETATLKCYPIPRHDTVYWYQQGPGQDPQFLISFYEKMQSDKGSIPDRFSAQQFSDYHSELNMSSLELGDSALYFCASSLGSGGTEAFFGQGTRLTVV.

The V and J genes are TRBV6-5 and TRBJ1-2; 11 bases are a match to TRBD1. V trimming: 10 bases; J trimming: 8 bases; junction bases outside the gene matches: 9. This CDR3 spans 13 amino acids. Per the germline V gene, CDR1 is MNHEY and CDR2 is SVGAGI. The CDR3 is CATSGQGVQGYTF. CDR3 nucleotide sequence: TGTGCCACCTCGGGACAGGGGGTTCAAGGCTACACCTTC.

The J gene is TRBJ2-1, the V gene TRBV5-1; the D gene is possibly TRBD1 (6 bases). The ends were cut back, 3 bases at V and 10 bases at J, with 14 bases in the middle. This CDR3 comprises 13 residues. The V gene's germline CDR1 is SGHRS and CDR2 YFSETQ. The CDR3, as DNA: TGCGCCAGCAGCTCAATACAGGGACGGGAGCAGTTCTTC. Protein sequence: CASSSIQGREQFF. The full variable domain, with the rest looked up from reference TRBV5-1 and TRBJ2-1, is KAGVTQTPRYLIKTRGQQVTLSCSPISGHRSVSWYQQTPGQGLQFLFEYFSETQRNKGNFPGRFSGRQFSNSRSEMNVSTLELGDSALYLCASSSIQGREQFFGPGTRLTVL.

This sequence joins TRBV6-5 and TRBJ2-4; the match to TRBD1 covers 10 bases. The germline V gene has CDR1 MNHEY and CDR2 SVGAGI. The junction had 6 bases not matched to a gene; V was cut back by 5 bases and J by 8 bases. The CDR3 is 14 residues long. The CDR3, as DNA: TGTGCCAGCAGTAGAGACAGGGGGCTCGACATTCAGTACTTC. Amino acid sequence: CASSRDRGLDIQYF.

This chain connects TRBV28 to TRBJ1-2, with TRBD1 matching 10 bases. Germline V gives CDR1 MDHEN, CDR2 SYDVKM. Unmatched junction bases numbered 10, after V lost 5 bases and J lost 7 bases. This CDR3 contains 15 residues. DNA for the CDR3: TGTGCCAGCAGTACTGAGGGACAGGGGATCCTTGGCTACACCTTC. It encodes CASSTEGQGILGYTF.

This clone is a singleton in its sample. The chain combines TRBV6-5 with TRBJ2-1, with 7 nucleotides matching TRBD2. Germline CDR1 MNHEY, CDR2 SVGAGI. This CDR3 comprises 15 residues. The V segment lost 6 bases and the J segment 6 bases; nucleotides outside the gene matches: 11. CDR3 nucleotide sequence: TGTGCCAGCAGCTATGGGCTAGCGGACCTCAATGAGCAGTTCTTC. Its translation is CASSYGLADLNEQFF.

The rearrangement joins TRBV4-1 to TRBJ2-1, with TRBD1 matching 9 bases. This CDR3 has 15 amino acids. J lost 4 bases, V lost 1 base, and 2 bases had no gene match. The germline V gene has CDR1 MGHRA and CDR2 YSYEKL. The CDR3 DNA follows: TGCGCCAGCAGCCAAGCGGACAGGGGATACAATGAGCAGTTCTTC. Amino acids: CASSQADRGYNEQFF.

V gene TRBV4-3 combines with J gene TRBJ2-1; 8 positions agree with TRBD1. V lost 1 base to trimming and J lost 8 bases; unmatched junction nucleotides: 4. Germline CDR1 reads LGHNA; CDR2 reads YSLEER. This CDR3 contains 14 residues. CDR3 region: CASSQAGQGYEQFF. The CDR3 DNA sequence: TGCGCCAGCAGCCAAGCCGGACAGGGATATGAGCAGTTCTTC.

The V and J genes are TRBV30 and TRBJ1-4; 7 nucleotides match TRBD1. Germline V gene data show CDR1 as GTSNPN and CDR2 as SVGIG (reference sequence). The V and J ends lost 4 bases and 7 bases, in that order; junction bases with no gene match: 9. This CDR3 is 14 amino acids long. Here the CDR3 DNA reads TGTGCCTGGAATCGGGACAGCAGGGGTGAAAAACTGTTTTTT. As protein: CAWNRDSRGEKLFF. Full variable domain (outside the CDR3, taken from reference TRBV30 and TRBJ1-4): SQTIHQWPATLVQPVGSPLSLECTVEGTSNPNLYWYRQAAGRGLQLLFYSVGIGQISSEVPQNLSASRPQDRQFILSSKKLLLSDSGFYLCAWNRDSRGEKLFFGSGTQLSVL.

The J gene is TRBJ2-2, the V gene TRBV28, with 9 bases identical to TRBD1. V shed 4 bases and J 6 bases; nucleotides not matched to a gene: 6. Germline lookup yields CDR1 MDHEN and CDR2 SYDVKM. The CDR3 consists of 15 residues. The CDR3 spells CASSSGTGYPGELFF. CDR3 in DNA: TGTGCCAGCAGTTCCGGGACAGGGTACCCCGGGGAGCTGTTTTTT.

This chain uses TRBV7-3 with TRBJ2-2; TRBD1 matches 7 bases. V gave up 1 base and J gave up 5 bases; unmatched junction bases: 4. The CDR3 contains 15 residues. Germline V gives CDR1 SGHTA, CDR2 FQGTGA. The DNA for the CDR3 is TGTGCCAGCAGCTTAAATGTCAGGGGGACCGGGGAGCTGTTTTTT. Amino acid sequence: CASSLNVRGTGELFF.

V is TRBV5-3 and J is TRBJ2-2; 12 nucleotides match TRBD2. TRBV5-3 is filed as an ORF, its function uncertain. The J segment lost 6 bases and the V segment lost 4 bases, leaving 7 bases of the junction unmatched. CDR3 length: 16 amino acids. CDR3 bases: TGTGCCAGAAGCATATTGACTAGCGGGAGTGCCGGGGAGCTGTTTTTT. It codes for CARSILTSGSAGELFF.

This chain joins TRBV5-1 and TRBJ2-1, with TRBD2 matching 15 bases. Germline lookup yields CDR1 SGHRS and CDR2 YFSETQ. The length of the CDR3 is 16 residues. V trimming: 4 bases; J trimming: 7 bases; junction bases outside the gene matches: 6. The CDR3 nucleotides are TGCGCCAGCAGCCCGCCCGGGACTAGCGGGGGGAATGAGCAGTTCTTC. Protein product: CASSPPGTSGGNEQFF.

J is TRBJ2-5 and V is TRBV7-7; TRBD2 agrees at 12 bases. Germline assignment: CDR1 SSHAT and CDR2 FNYEAQ (reference sequence). V was pared by 0 bases and J by 4 bases, with 6 bases of the junction left unmatched. The CDR3 is 17 residues long. The CDR3: CASSLALAGGPGETQYF. In nucleotides, the CDR3 is TGTGCCAGCAGCTTAGCGCTAGCGGGAGGGCCCGGAGAGACCCAGTACTTC.

V usage is TRBV30 and J usage is TRBJ2-2; 7 nucleotides line up with TRBD1. The CDR3 spans 13 residues. Germline-derived CDR1 and CDR2 are GTSNPN and SVGIG (reference sequence). V gave up 3 bases and J gave up 5 bases; unmatched junction bases: 3. CDR3 bases: TGTGCCTGGAGCCAACAGGGGACCGGGGAGCTGTTTTTT. Protein sequence: CAWSQQGTGELFF.